These 7 T cell receptor beta chains originate from one sample sequenced in a study of T cells after yellow fever vaccination. TCRdb reprocessed the 5' RACE reads with MiXCR, giving one entry per CDR3 protein. The table lists 300,000 or so distinct CDR3 sequences, almost 4% of them singletons. The sequencing here drew on PBMCs, taken 5 days after the yellow fever booster vaccination. These receptors were taken from a man aged 18 to 30 who received the YFV17D yellow fever vaccine.

The chain links TRBV29-1 to TRBJ2-1; D is tentatively TRBD1 or TRBD2 (5 bases each). The CDR3 is 13 amino acids. CDR1 is SQVTM, CDR2 ANQGSEA, per germline. Between the trimmed V and J ends, which lost 4 bases and 0 bases, there was a span of 7 bases. In nucleotides, the CDR3 is TGCAGCGTTGGGGGGAGCTCCTACAATGAGCAGTTCTTC. This translates into CSVGGSSYNEQFF.

The V gene is TRBV18, the J gene TRBJ1-5; possibly TRBD1 for D (5 bases). Trimming left V 3 bases short and J 4 bases short, with 7 bases between. The CDR3 extends over 13 amino acids. Germline assignment: CDR1 KGHSH and CDR2 LQKENI. The CDR3 DNA reads as TGTGCCAGCTCACCGGGACGTAATCAGCCCCAGCATTTT. Residues: CASSPGRNQPQHF.

There are a few counts of this clonotype. The chain has TRBV20-1 and TRBJ2-7, with D possibly matching TRBD2 (5 bases). Germline V lookup: CDR1 DFQATT, CDR2 SNEGSKA (reference sequence). The CDR3 consists of 13 residues. Trimming took off 5 bases at V and 6 bases at J, with 17 bases between the two ends. The CDR3 sequence is CSAETAGVIEQYF. For the CDR3, the DNA is TGCAGTGCTGAAACAGCCGGGGTAATCGAGCAGTACTTC.

This clonotype appeared a few times. The chain joins TRBV29-1 to TRBJ2-5; D gene ambiguous. Germline loops: CDR1 SQVTM, CDR2 ANQGSEA. The CDR3 extends over 11 amino acids. Trimming stripped 4 bases from V and 5 bases from J, with 8 bases between. CDR3: CSVGAPETQYF. For the CDR3, the DNA is TGCAGCGTTGGAGCCCCGGAGACCCAGTACTTC.

This clonotype occurred many times. V usage is TRBV25-1 and J usage is TRBJ2-2; maybe TRBD2 (5 bases). Trimming took 6 bases from V and 1 from J, leaving 9 bases between them. CDR1 and CDR2 (germline): MGHDK, SYGVNS. CDR3 length: 14 amino acids. In DNA, the CDR3 is TGTGCCAGCAGGGAGAGCGGGAACACCGGGGAGCTGTTTTTT. Amino acid sequence: CASRESGNTGELFF.

Regarding this clonotype: Mismatch with germline at one junction end may stem from a read error. The chain uses TRBV5-6 and TRBJ1-2; D call uncertain. CDR3 length equals 15 residues. The V gene's germline CDR1 is SGHDT and CDR2 YYEEEE. CDR3 loop: CASSLESVFNYGYTF. The CDR3 nucleotides read TGTGCCAGCAGTTTGGAGTCAGTTTTCAACTATGGCTACACCTTC.

This clonotype was seen a handful of times. CDR3 sequence reads: CASSLGAGCGQPQHF. In DNA form, the CDR3 reads TGTGCCAGCAGCTTAGGAGCGGGTTGTGGGCAGCCCCAGCATTTT. This chain connects TRBV11-2 to TRBJ1-5; D is undetermined. V was pared by 1 base and J by 7 bases, with 14 bases between. Germline V CDR1 and CDR2: SGHAT, FQNNGV. The CDR3 has 15 amino acids.